The T cell receptor (beta chain) described here comes from a study of blood T cell repertoires in COVID-19. Study context: T cells, B-cell-depleted T cells, or PBMCs provided the cDNA or gDNA that served as material.

From germline, CDR1 is GTSNPN and CDR2 SVGIG (reference sequence). The V and J ends lost 5 bases and 5 bases respectively, with 15 bases between them. The CDR3 is 14 residues long. Original processing notes: Researchers report that nucleated cell counts were estimated from reference gene primer amplification. Measured with immunoSEQ multiplex PCR; TCRdb has only the in-frame clones, and not every one. V, J and clone size reflect that table, while D and trimming were determined from the DNA. The repertoire holds under 300,000 clones, with roughly 91% as singletons. This clone showed up just a few times.

Sequences were obtained from PBMCs or T cells enriched from blood (not recorded which). The receptor's source is a man aged 40-50 years who had recovered from COVID-19. This chain connects TRBV30 to TRBJ1-4; no clear D. The CDR3 DNA reads as TGTGCCTGGTCCCGTGGAGGTGGGAATGAAAAACTGTTTTTT. Translated, it gives CAWSRGGGNEKLFF. The full variable domain, its missing parts supplied by reference TRBV30 and TRBJ1-4, is SQTIHQWPATLVQPVGSPLSLECTVEGTSNPNLYWYRQAAGRGLQLLFYSVGIGQISSEVPQNLSASRPQDRQFILSSKKLLLSDSGFYLCAWSRGGGNEKLFFGSGTQLSVL.